The T cell receptor (beta chain) under discussion was sequenced for a study of technical replicates of blood from a handful of donors. TCRdb's copy holds only in-frame clones and misses some; the assay was immunoSEQ multiplex PCR. The sample yields approximately 87,000 clones, roughly 94% seen once. The CDR3 extends over 15 amino acids. CDR1 and CDR2 (germline): MDHEN, SYDVKM. V lost 2 bases and J lost 2, with 10 bases in between. Sample: T cells isolated from PBMCs. The chain links TRBV28 to TRBJ1-5; D unclear. This TCR was sampled from a human donor in good health. This CDR3 is CASSLSTLGNQPQHF. The CDR3 region has the DNA TGTGCCAGCAGTTTAAGCACCCTGGGCAATCAGCCCCAGCATTTT.